Reported below is one TCR beta chain. This sample stems from a study of blood T cell repertoires in COVID-19. The protocol was immunoSEQ multiplex PCR, while the TCRdb copy is restricted to in-frame clones and leaves out a portion. The repertoire holds around 46,000 clones, with approximately 88% as singletons. Germline V lookup: CDR1 MNHEY, CDR2 SVGEGT. V was clipped by 4 bases and J by 4 bases; unmatched bases: 4. The CDR3 totals 15 residues. This chain links TRBV6-2 or TRBV6-3 with TRBJ2-1; 10 bases align to TRBD2. Sample: peripheral blood. This receptor was identified in a man between 45 and 60 years old with acute or convalescent COVID-19. The CDR3 loop reads CASSSAGGPYNEQFF. The CDR3 coding sequence is TGTGCCAGCAGTTCAGCGGGGGGGCCTTACAATGAGCAGTTCTTC.